This T cell receptor beta chain was documented in a study of T cells in Graves' hyperthyroidism and ophthalmopathy. Study in general: The blood sample was taken at first diagnosis, before treatment began.

Clinical symptoms, serum thyroxine, TRAb, thyroid ultrasound and orbital computed tomography established diagnosis. This clonotype was recorded many times. TCR beta CDR3 region amplification was performed from RNA transcripts. Carried out on the TCR CDR3, a first-round RT-PCR used the HTBI primer set. TCRdb reanalysed the multiplex PCR reads using MiXCR and keeps one entry per CDR3 protein. The table lists over 250,000 distinct CDR3 sequences, 20% to 25% of them singletons, with around 28% in the top ten. Germline V lookup: CDR1 DFQATT, CDR2 SNEGSKA (reference sequence). The CDR3 is 15 residues long. V gave up 5 bases and J gave up 8 bases, with 24 bases separating them.

The sample consisted of blood. The receptor was isolated from a man aged 40-49 years with Graves' hyperthyroidism that later progressed to Graves' ophthalmopathy. This chain links TRBV20-1 with TRBJ1-2; no definite D call. CDR3 sequence reads: CSALYTESQFGGYTF. The CDR3 DNA sequence: TGCAGTGCTTTATATACAGAGAGTCAATTTGGGGGCTACACCTTC.